One and the same sample provided the 27 T cell receptor beta chains below, sequenced in a study of PD-L1 blockade in urothelial cancer. Using immunoSEQ multiplex PCR, the repertoire was profiled, and TCRdb retains in-frame clones only, with some absent. There are tens of thousands of clones in the sample; about 75% occur only once, and roughly 3.9% lies in the top ten. Time point described: pretreatment peripheral blood. The material was PBMCs, obtained around atezolizumab (anti-PD-L1) treatment. The receptors were sampled from a man in his 70s with urothelial cancer.

This chain connects TRBV27 to TRBJ1-2, with 10 bases identical to TRBD1. Germline CDR1 is MNHEY and CDR2 is SMNVEV (reference sequence). With 7 bases clipped from V and 4 bases from J, the junction kept 15 bases outside the gene matches. The CDR3 loop spans 17 amino acids. CDR3 DNA sequence: TGTGCCAGCACCCCGGAGGGACAGGGGTTACCCACCTATGGCTACACCTTC. Its translation: CASTPEGQGLPTYGYTF.

The DNA of the CDR3 is TGTGCCAGCAGCTCCCAGAGGGGTACAGGGGGAAGGGAGCAGTACTTC. Its translation: CASSSQRGTGGREQYF. The chain is built from TRBV7-8 and TRBJ2-7, with 8 positions matching TRBD1. From germline, CDR1 is SGHVS and CDR2 FQNEAQ. V lost 4 bases and J lost 7; bases outside the gene matches: 15. This CDR3 has 16 residues. The whole variable domain, remainder taken from reference TRBV7-8 and TRBJ2-7, is GAGVSQSPRYKVAKRGQDVALRCDPISGHVSLFWYQQALGQGPEFLTYFQNEAQLDKSGLPSDRFFAERPEGSVSTLKIQRTQQEDSAVYLCASSSQRGTGGREQYFGPGTRLTVT.

The J gene is TRBJ2-3, the V gene TRBV4-2; weak D call: TRBD2 (6 bases). CDR1 is LGHNA, CDR2 YNFKEQ, per germline. The CDR3 totals 15 residues. The V end was cut by 4 bases, the J end by 4 bases, with 15 bases between. Written as DNA, the CDR3 is TGTGCCAGCAGCCCCGGCCTCGGGAGCGCAGATACGCAGTATTTT. It codes for CASSPGLGSADTQYF.

This clone was counted once. This chain connects TRBV20-1 to TRBJ2-7, with a possible D match to TRBD1 (5 bases). V was shortened by 3 bases and J by 2 bases, with 5 bases between the two germline ends. The V gene's germline CDR1 is DFQATT and CDR2 SNEGSKA (reference sequence). This CDR3 contains 11 residues. The CDR3 coding sequence is TGCAGTGCTAGGGACACCTACGAGCAGTACTTC. Translated, it gives CSARDTYEQYF.

V gene TRBV5-1 combines with J gene TRBJ2-2, with D possibly being TRBD2 (5 bases). The germline V and J ends were trimmed by 1 base and 1 base, with 8 bases remaining between them. Germline V gene data show CDR1 as SGHRS and CDR2 as YFSETQ. The CDR3 loop spans 15 amino acids. The DNA for the CDR3 is TGCGCCAGCAGCTTGAACGGAGGGAACACCGGGGAGCTGTTTTTT. This codes for CASSLNGGNTGELFF.

V usage is TRBV7-3 and J usage is TRBJ2-3; 10 nucleotides match TRBD2. The J segment lost 0 bases and the V segment lost 4 bases, leaving 4 bases of the junction unmatched. CDR1 and CDR2 from the germline V gene are SGHTA and FQGTGA. The CDR3 extends over 16 amino acids. The CDR3 region is CASSSKRGGSTDTQYF. CDR3 DNA: TGTGCCAGCAGCTCGAAGCGGGGGGGTAGCACAGATACGCAGTATTTT.

The genes are TRBV5-4 and TRBJ2-3; D perhaps matches TRBD1 (6 bases). Trimming removed 4 bases from V and 3 bases from J, with 18 bases in between. In germline, CDR1 is SGHNT, CDR2 YYREEE (reference sequence). This CDR3 is built from 16 residues. The CDR3 spells CASSPRGRGVTDTQYF. CDR3 coding DNA: TGTGCCAGCAGCCCGAGGGGCAGGGGAGTAACAGATACGCAGTATTTT.

V is TRBV19 and J is TRBJ2-7; no reliable D call. V dropped 5 bases and J dropped 0 bases, with 14 bases sitting between them. CDR3 size: 15 residues. Germline V gene lookup returns CDR1 LNHDA and CDR2 SQIVND (reference sequence). The CDR3 loop is CASSLSRVSSYEQYF. The CDR3 DNA reads as TGTGCCAGTAGTTTGTCACGGGTAAGCTCCTACGAGCAGTACTTC.

CDR3 loop: CASSFSGYSYEQYF. CDR3 in DNA: TGTGCCAGCAGCTTCTCAGGATACTCCTACGAGCAGTACTTC. The chain couples TRBV9 to TRBJ2-7; no definite D call. Germline CDR1 is SGDLS and CDR2 is YYNGEE. CDR3 length: 14 residues. Trimming removed 4 bases from V and 0 bases from J, with 11 bases in between. Full variable domain (outside the CDR3, taken from reference TRBV9 and TRBJ2-7): DSGVTQTPKHLITATGQRVTLRCSPRSGDLSVYWYQQSLDQGLQFLIQYYNGEERAKGNILERFSAQQFPDLHSELNLSSLELGDSALYFCASSFSGYSYEQYFGPGTRLTVT.

The V and J genes are TRBV7-2 and TRBJ1-5; 8 nucleotides line up with TRBD1. The CDR3 length is 15 residues. Trimming removed 5 bases from V and 1 base from J; junction bases left unmatched: 4. Germline assignment: CDR1 SGHTA and CDR2 FQGNSA. CDR3 sequence (DNA): TGTGCCAGCAGCACTAGGACAGGGAGCAATCAGCCCCAGCATTTT. Protein product: CASSTRTGSNQPQHF. Variable domain in full (rest from reference TRBV7-2 and TRBJ1-5): GAGVSQSPSNKVTEKGKDVELRCDPISGHTALYWYRQSLGQGLEFLIYFQGNSAPDKSGLPSDRFSAERTGGSVSTLTIQRTQQEDSAVYLCASSTRTGSNQPQHFGDGTRLSIL.

This chain connects TRBV6-5 to TRBJ1-5; D might be TRBD1 (6 bases). CDR3 size: 15 residues. The germline V and J ends were trimmed by 6 bases and 0 bases, with 12 bases remaining between them. The germline gives CDR1 MNHEY, CDR2 SVGAGI. The CDR3 DNA follows: TGTGCCAGCAGCCCTACAGGGTTTAGCAATCAGCCCCAGCATTTT. It encodes CASSPTGFSNQPQHF.

The CDR3, as DNA: TGTGCCAGCAGCTTAACGCCGGGTTCTCGTTACGAGCAGTACTTC. It yields the protein CASSLTPGSRYEQYF. The chain joins TRBV7-3 to TRBJ2-7; D unresolved. CDR3 length equals 15 residues. Germline V gene sequence: CDR1 SGHTA, CDR2 FQGTGA. Trimming removed 0 bases at V and 4 bases at J, with 13 bases between.

The gene calls are TRBV9 and TRBJ1-6; a possible D gene is TRBD1 (6 bases). Germline values: CDR1 SGDLS, CDR2 YYNGEE. Trimming shortened V by 6 bases and J by 5 bases, and 12 bases separated the two germline ends. The CDR3 covers 14 residues. As DNA, the CDR3 is TGTGCCAGCACTCCGGGACAACATAATTCACCCCTCCACTTT. Its protein is CASTPGQHNSPLHF.

A few counts support this clone. The V gene is TRBV9, the J gene TRBJ1-2; 10 bases align to TRBD1. J lost 7 bases, V lost 3 bases, and 12 bases had no gene match. The CDR3 sequence is 16 residues long. Germline V gene data show CDR1 as SGDLS and CDR2 as YYNGEE. The CDR3 DNA follows: TGTGCCAGCAGCGCGACCGACAGGGGGCGCGGGGGTGGCTACACCTTC. This encodes CASSATDRGRGGGYTF.

This chain links TRBV5-1 with TRBJ2-2, with 14 bases identical to TRBD2. The CDR3 runs to 17 residues. V lost 3 bases and J lost 7; bases outside the gene matches: 8. Germline loops: CDR1 SGHRS, CDR2 YFSETQ. CDR3 residues: CASSSGLAGAEGGELFF. DNA for the CDR3: TGCGCCAGCAGCTCGGGACTAGCGGGAGCGGAGGGCGGGGAGCTGTTTTTT.

In this sample, this clone turned up once. The CDR3 nucleotides are TGTGCCAGCAGCTCCCGGACTAGTAGGGCAGATACGCAGTATTTT. Its translation is CASSSRTSRADTQYF. The chain combines TRBV9 with TRBJ2-3; 7 bases align to TRBD2. Germline CDR1 reads SGDLS; CDR2 reads YYNGEE. With V trimmed by 4 bases and J by 4 bases, 9 bases remained unmatched. The CDR3 spans 15 residues.

The CDR3 loop is CASRGMSAATNEKLFF. As DNA, the CDR3 is TGTGCCAGCCGGGGGATGTCGGCGGCAACTAATGAAAAACTGTTTTTT. The chain combines TRBV27 with TRBJ1-4; the D gene is possibly TRBD1 (5 bases). The CDR3 is 16 amino acids. Germline V CDR1 and CDR2: MNHEY, SMNVEV (reference sequence). With 8 bases removed from V and 0 bases from J, the gap between germline ends came to 16 bases.

The genes are TRBV4-2 and TRBJ2-5; TRBD2 aligns across 11 bases. Germline-derived CDR1 and CDR2 are LGHNA and YNFKEQ. The CDR3 loop spans 16 amino acids. Trimming cost V 4 bases and J 1 base; bases outside gene matches: 5. The CDR3 sequence: CASSRDGTSGQETQYF. As DNA, the CDR3 is TGTGCCAGCAGCCGGGACGGGACTAGCGGCCAAGAGACCCAGTACTTC.

The chain carries TRBV7-9 and TRBJ2-1; a possible D gene is TRBD2 (6 bases). CDR3 length: 14 amino acids. Germline-derived CDR1 and CDR2 are SEHNR and FQNEAQ (reference sequence). The V and J ends lost 0 bases and 7 bases respectively, with 10 bases between them. The chain's CDR3 is CASSLAGTENEQFF. CDR3 sequence (DNA): TGTGCCAGCAGCTTAGCTGGGACTGAGAATGAGCAGTTCTTC.

The chain has TRBV10-3 and TRBJ1-1, with D perhaps TRBD1 (6 bases). CDR3 size: 16 residues. V was trimmed by 5 bases and J by 7 bases, leaving 23 bases between them. Germline V gives CDR1 ENHRY, CDR2 SYGVKD. CDR3 sequence: CAISSPFVRGRGEAFF. In nucleotides, the CDR3 is TGTGCCATCAGTTCCCCTTTCGTAAGGGGCAGGGGTGAAGCTTTCTTT.

This clone was seen a single time. The CDR3 reads CAWRERVRTEAFF. DNA of the CDR3: TGTGCCTGGAGAGAGAGGGTTCGGACTGAAGCTTTCTTT. This chain connects TRBV30 to TRBJ1-1, with D unclear. Germline V CDR1 and CDR2: GTSNPN, SVGIG (reference sequence). This CDR3 is built from 13 residues. V lost 3 bases, J lost 5 bases, and 13 bases lay in between.

This chain uses TRBV4-3 with TRBJ2-3; D might be TRBD1 (5 bases). This CDR3 comprises 17 residues. V shed 0 bases and J shed 1 base, with 14 bases lying between them. Germline V lookup: CDR1 LGHNA, CDR2 YSLEER. The CDR3 reads CASSQEAQGRGTDTQYF. Here the CDR3 DNA reads TGCGCCAGCAGCCAAGAGGCTCAGGGCCGGGGCACAGATACGCAGTATTTT.

The CDR3 sequence is CASSIGQGGYTF. The CDR3 bases are TGTGCCAGTAGTATAGGCCAGGGAGGCTACACCTTC. The chain links TRBV19 to TRBJ1-2; a possible D gene is TRBD1 (5 bases). Germline loops: CDR1 LNHDA, CDR2 SQIVND (reference sequence). V lost 1 base and J lost 8, with 8 bases in between. This CDR3 spans 12 amino acids.

This clone came up a few times. The rearrangement uses TRBV2 and TRBJ1-2; D uncertain. The CDR3 has 13 residues. V was trimmed by 4 bases and J by 8 bases, leaving 14 bases between them. In germline, CDR1 is SNHLY, CDR2 FYNNEI. CDR3 DNA sequence: TGTGCCAGCAGTGTTACGGGGTTGAGGGGCTACACCTTC. Its translation: CASSVTGLRGYTF.

The genes are TRBV7-2 and TRBJ1-1, with D hard to call. There are 13 residues in the CDR3. The V and J ends lost 7 bases and 4 bases respectively, with 13 bases between them. In germline, CDR1 is SGHTA, CDR2 FQGNSA. The CDR3 protein is CASTFQVATEAFF. CDR3 sequence (DNA): TGTGCCAGCACCTTCCAGGTCGCCACTGAAGCTTTCTTT.

J is TRBJ2-2 and V is TRBV9; maybe TRBD1 (7 bases). The CDR3 runs 14 residues. CDR1 is SGDLS and CDR2 is YYNGEE in the germline V gene. With 4 bases removed from V and 7 bases from J, the gap between germline ends came to 14 bases. Here the CDR3 DNA reads TGTGCCAGCAGCACGGAGGGGGCCGGCGGGGAGCTGTTTTTT. Residues: CASSTEGAGGELFF.

Regarding this clone: One junction end disagrees with the germline gene, perhaps due to a read error. This rearrangement joins TRBV7-2 to TRBJ1-3; D may be TRBD1 (6 bases). This CDR3 contains 15 residues. Germline CDR1 reads SGHTA; CDR2 reads FQGNSA. CDR3 residues: CASSQATGWGNTIYF. The DNA for the CDR3 is TGCGCCAGCAGCCAAGCCACAGGGTGGGGAAACACCATATATTTT. Variable domain in full (rest from reference TRBV7-2 and TRBJ1-3): GAGVSQSPSNKVTEKGKDVELRCDPISGHTALYWYRQSLGQGLEFLIYFQGNSAPDKSGLPSDRFSAERTGGSVSTLTIQRTQQEDSAVYLCASSQATGWGNTIYFGEGSWLTVV.